This is a list of T cell receptor beta chains from one sample in a study of OX40 agonist ivuxolimab in advanced cancers. TCRdb's table, derived via immunoSEQ multiplex PCR, lists solely in-frame clones and lacks some. Seen here are 69,000 or so clones, over 75% observed once, and the top ten hold 6% to 7.5%. Sequences were derived from CD4+ or CD8+ T cells sorted from blood, sampled in a trial of the OX40 agonist ivuxolimab. The receptor source for this set is an adult with an advanced solid tumor such as melanoma, head and neck, liver or kidney cancer. The conserved cysteine and the conserved F or W are not part of the CDR3 here. Clone size is given for some rows only: seen once, a few or many times, or a class if the clone is expanded.

clone size	V gene	CDR3 length	J gene	CDR3 protein
-	TRBV6-5	12	TRBJ2-6	ASRAGTGANVLT
once	TRBV20-1	9	TRBJ2-7	SGTDSYEQY
once	TRBV19	14	TRBJ2-2	ASSKDGGLYTGELF
-	TRBV18	15	TRBJ2-7	ASSPSRERTYSYEQY
-	TRBV7-6	14	TRBJ1-1	ASSLGIDRDDTEAF
-	TRBV28	15	TRBJ2-6	ASILGEGISGANVLT
-	TRBV19	15	TRBJ1-2	ASSVPGQGARYGGYT
-	TRBV6-5	13	TRBJ1-2	ASSYRQGATYGYT
-	TRBV14	11	TRBJ1-6	ASSQSVGSPLH
-	TRBV11-3	12	TRBJ2-1	ASRRLAGRNEQF
-	TRBV15	13	TRBJ1-2	ATSRDSPTSYGYT
once	TRBV5-6	12	TRBJ2-5	ASSLGPAQETQY
-	TRBV2	11	TRBJ1-5	ASSEDRNQPQH
-	TRBV5-6	12	TRBJ2-1	ASSPTGRRNEQF
once	TRBV7-9	12	TRBJ1-1	ASSLTTLNTEAF
-	TRBV10-3	15	TRBJ2-3	AISEGTSGGTTDTQY
-	TRBV5-1	11	TRBJ2-5	ASSLYGAETQY
-	TRBV18	13	TRBJ1-5	ASSPREGEGQPQH
-	TRBV5-1	11	TRBJ2-1	ASSLLAQNEQF
-	TRBV7-3	11	TRBJ1-1	ASSSSYNTEAF
-	TRBV15	13	TRBJ2-4	ATAPHRRQGNIQY
-	TRBV10-3	11	TRBJ2-1	AISEIGENEQF
-	TRBV11-2	13	TRBJ2-1	ASSSRLAGYNEQF
-	TRBV7-9	15	TRBJ2-3	ASSAVETSVHIDTQY
-	TRBV6-5	12	TRBJ1-5	ASSLIVGHQPQH
-	TRBV27	12	TRBJ2-1	ASRLLGQYNEQF
-	TRBV28	15	TRBJ2-2	ASSSLWGRVNTGELF
once	TRBV5-1	12	TRBJ1-6	ASTPGPVDSPLH
-	TRBV9	13	TRBJ2-5	ASSVRGTGEETQY
-	TRBV10-3	12	TRBJ2-1	AITGQGFGNEQF
-	TRBV18	13	TRBJ2-2	ASSPRDRDTGELF
-	TRBV10-3	12	TRBJ1-3	AISPGQGGNTIY
-	TRBV7-9	13	TRBJ2-7	ASSLPQGGIYEQY
-	TRBV7-2	14	TRBJ2-7	ASSLAGGSNSYEQY
-	TRBV28	12	TRBJ1-1	ASSLMGGFREAF
few	TRBV30	10	TRBJ1-2	AWSRQTYGYT
-	TRBV13	13	TRBJ2-7	ASSYLAGGPYEQY
once	TRBV7-2	16	TRBJ2-1	ASSFYLALGSSYNEQF
-	TRBV2	12	TRBJ2-7	ASSEKGTVPEQY
-	TRBV10-3	12	TRBJ2-2	AIKDIANTGELF
-	TRBV19	15	TRBJ1-5	ASSIGGTGTINQPQH
few	TRBV6-5	12	TRBJ1-2	ASSYSKETYGYT
-	TRBV4-1	11	TRBJ1-3	ASSFQGGNTIY
once	TRBV28	12	TRBJ2-7	ASSSGAGPYEQY
-	TRBV2	11	TRBJ1-2	ASRMTGTYGYT
-	TRBV18	11	TRBJ1-1	ASSPDRNAEAF
few	TRBV30	11	TRBJ1-1	AWSVNSNTEAF
-	TRBV10-3	15	TRBJ1-3	AISEKGQLRSGNTIY
once	TRBV4-3	12	TRBJ2-2	ASSQDSSTGELF
-	TRBV6-6	10	TRBJ2-1	ASSYDLNEQF